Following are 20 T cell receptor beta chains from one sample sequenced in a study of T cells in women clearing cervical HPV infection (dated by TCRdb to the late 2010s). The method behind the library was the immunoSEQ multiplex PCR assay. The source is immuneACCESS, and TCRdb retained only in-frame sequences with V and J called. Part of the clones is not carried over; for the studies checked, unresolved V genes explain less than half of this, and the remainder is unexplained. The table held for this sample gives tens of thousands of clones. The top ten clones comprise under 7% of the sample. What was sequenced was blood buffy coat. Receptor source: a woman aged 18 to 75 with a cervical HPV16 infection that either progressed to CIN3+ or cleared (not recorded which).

The CDR3 bases that were read are TGCAGTGCTCGTACAGGGAACACTGAA. Protein: CSARTGNTE. The whole CDR3 sequence reads CSARTGNTEAFF. The rearrangement uses TRBV20-1 and TRBJ1-1, with TRBD1 as a possible D gene (5 bases). Sequencing ends 3 residues short of the CDR3 end; the germline J gene provides the rest. The V end was cut by 5 bases, the J end by 1 base, with 8 bases between. CDR3 size: 12 residues. Looked up from germline, CDR1 is DFQATT and CDR2 is SNEGSKA (reference sequence).

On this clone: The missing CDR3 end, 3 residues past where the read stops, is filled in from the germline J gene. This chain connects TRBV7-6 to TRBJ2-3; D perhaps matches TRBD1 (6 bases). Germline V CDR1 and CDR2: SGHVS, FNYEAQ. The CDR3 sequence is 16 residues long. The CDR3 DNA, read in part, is TGTGCCAGCAGCTTAATCAGGGACAATAGCAATCAGCCG. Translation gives CASSLIRDNSNQP. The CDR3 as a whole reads CASSLIRDNSNQPQYF.

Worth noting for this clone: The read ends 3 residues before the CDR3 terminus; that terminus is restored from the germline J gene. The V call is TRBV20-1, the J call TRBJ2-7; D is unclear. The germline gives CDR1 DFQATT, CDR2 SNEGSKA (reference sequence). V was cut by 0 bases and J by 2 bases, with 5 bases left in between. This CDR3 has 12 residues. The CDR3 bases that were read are TGCAGTGCTAGAGACCCCACCTACGAG. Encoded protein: CSARDPTYE. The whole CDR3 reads CSARDPTYEQYF.

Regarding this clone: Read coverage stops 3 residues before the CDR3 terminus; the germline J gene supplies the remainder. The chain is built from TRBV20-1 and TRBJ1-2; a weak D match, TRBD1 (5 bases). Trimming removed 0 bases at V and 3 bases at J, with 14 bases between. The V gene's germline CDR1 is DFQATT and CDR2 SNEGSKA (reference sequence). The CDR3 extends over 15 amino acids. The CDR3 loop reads CSARDREGIYYGYTF. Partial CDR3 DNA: TGCAGTGCTAGAGATCGGGAGGGGATATACTATGGC.

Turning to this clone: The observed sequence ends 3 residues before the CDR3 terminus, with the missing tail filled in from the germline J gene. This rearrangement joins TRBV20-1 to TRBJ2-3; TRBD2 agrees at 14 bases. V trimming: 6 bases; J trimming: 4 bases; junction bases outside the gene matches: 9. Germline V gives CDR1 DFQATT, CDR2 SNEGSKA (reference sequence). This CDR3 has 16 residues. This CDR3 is CSASGLAGASADTQYF. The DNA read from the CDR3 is TGCAGTGCCTCGGGACTAGCGGGGGCCTCGGCAGATACG.

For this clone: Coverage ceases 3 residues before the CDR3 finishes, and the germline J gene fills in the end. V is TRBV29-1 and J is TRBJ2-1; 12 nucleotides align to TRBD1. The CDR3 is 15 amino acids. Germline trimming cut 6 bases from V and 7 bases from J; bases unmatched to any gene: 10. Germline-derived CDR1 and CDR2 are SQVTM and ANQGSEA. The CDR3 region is CSVIGTGGGLNEQFF. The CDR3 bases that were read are TGCAGCGTGATCGGGACAGGGGGCGGGTTGAATGAG.

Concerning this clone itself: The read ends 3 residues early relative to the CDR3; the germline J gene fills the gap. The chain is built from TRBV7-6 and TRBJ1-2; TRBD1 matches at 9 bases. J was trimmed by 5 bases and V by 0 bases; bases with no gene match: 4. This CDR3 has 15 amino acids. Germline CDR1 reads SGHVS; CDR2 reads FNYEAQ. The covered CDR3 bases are TGTGCCAGCAGCTTAGCGACAGGGGGTACATATGGC. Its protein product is CASSLATGGTYG. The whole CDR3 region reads CASSLATGGTYGYTF.

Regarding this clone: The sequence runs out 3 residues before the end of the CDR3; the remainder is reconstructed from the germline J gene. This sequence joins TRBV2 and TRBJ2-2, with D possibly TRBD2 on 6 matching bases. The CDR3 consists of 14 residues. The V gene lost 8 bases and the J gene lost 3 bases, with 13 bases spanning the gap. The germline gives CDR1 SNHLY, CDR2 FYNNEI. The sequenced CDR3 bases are TGTGCCAGCGAACGGGACTCGGACACCGGGGAG. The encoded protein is CASERDSDTGE. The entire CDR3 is CASERDSDTGELFF. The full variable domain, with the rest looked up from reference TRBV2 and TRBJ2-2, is EPEVTQTPSHQVTQMGQEVILRCVPISNHLYFYWYRQILGQKVEFLVSFYNNEISEKSEIFDDQFSVERPDGSNFTLKIRSTKLEDSAMYFCASERDSDTGELFFGEGSRLTVL.

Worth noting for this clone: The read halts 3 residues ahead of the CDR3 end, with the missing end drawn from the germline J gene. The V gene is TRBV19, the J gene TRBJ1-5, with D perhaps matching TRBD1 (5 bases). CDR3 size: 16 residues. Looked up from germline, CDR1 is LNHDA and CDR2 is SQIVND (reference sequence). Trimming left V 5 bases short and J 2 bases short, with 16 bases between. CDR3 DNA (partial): TGTGCCAGTAGTGGGTCGGGGGTGGGGGGCAATCAGCCC. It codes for CASSGSGVGGNQP. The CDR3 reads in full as CASSGSGVGGNQPQHF. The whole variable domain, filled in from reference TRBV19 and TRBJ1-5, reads DGGITQSPKYLFRKEGQNVTLSCEQNLNHDAMYWYRQDPGQGLRLIYYSQIVNDFQKGDIAEGYSVSREKKESFPLTVTSAQKNPTAFYLCASSGSGVGGNQPQHFGDGTRLSIL.

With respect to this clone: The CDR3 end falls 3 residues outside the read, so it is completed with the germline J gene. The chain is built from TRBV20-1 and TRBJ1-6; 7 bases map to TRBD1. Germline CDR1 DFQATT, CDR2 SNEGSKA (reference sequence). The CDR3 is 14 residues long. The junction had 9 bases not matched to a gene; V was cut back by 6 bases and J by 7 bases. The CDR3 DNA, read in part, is TGCAGTGCACAGACAGGGTCTGAAAATTCACCC. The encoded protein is CSAQTGSENSP. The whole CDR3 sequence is CSAQTGSENSPLHF.

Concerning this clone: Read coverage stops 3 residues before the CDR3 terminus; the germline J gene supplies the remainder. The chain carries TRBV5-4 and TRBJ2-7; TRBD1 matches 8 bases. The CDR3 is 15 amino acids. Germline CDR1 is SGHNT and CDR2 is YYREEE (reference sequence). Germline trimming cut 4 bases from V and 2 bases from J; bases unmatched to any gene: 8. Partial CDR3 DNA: TGTGCCAGCAGCCAAAGGGGGACAGGAACCTACGAG. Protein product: CASSQRGTGTYE. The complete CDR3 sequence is CASSQRGTGTYEQYF.

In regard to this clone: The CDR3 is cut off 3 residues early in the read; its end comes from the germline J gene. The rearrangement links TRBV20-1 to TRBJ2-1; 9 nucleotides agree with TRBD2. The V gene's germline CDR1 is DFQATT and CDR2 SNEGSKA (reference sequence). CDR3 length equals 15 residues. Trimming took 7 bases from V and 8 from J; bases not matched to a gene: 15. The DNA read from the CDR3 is TGCAGTGTCATCTGGGCGGGAGGGCCGAGGGATGAG. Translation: CSVIWAGGPRDE. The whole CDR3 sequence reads CSVIWAGGPRDEQFF.

The CDR3 spells CASSKGQIYEQYF. The part of the CDR3 DNA that was read is TGTGCCAGTAGTAAGGGACAGATCTACGAG. V and J are TRBV19 and TRBJ2-7; 7 bases fit TRBD1. From the germline J gene comes the end of the CDR3, since the read stops 3 residues before it. V dropped 4 bases and J dropped 3; count of bases not matched to a gene: 3. Germline-derived CDR1 and CDR2 are LNHDA and SQIVND (reference sequence). The CDR3 has 13 residues. The complete variable domain, with remaining parts taken from reference TRBV19 and TRBJ2-7, reads DGGITQSPKYLFRKEGQNVTLSCEQNLNHDAMYWYRQDPGQGLRLIYYSQIVNDFQKGDIAEGYSVSREKKESFPLTVTSAQKNPTAFYLCASSKGQIYEQYFGPGTRLTVT.

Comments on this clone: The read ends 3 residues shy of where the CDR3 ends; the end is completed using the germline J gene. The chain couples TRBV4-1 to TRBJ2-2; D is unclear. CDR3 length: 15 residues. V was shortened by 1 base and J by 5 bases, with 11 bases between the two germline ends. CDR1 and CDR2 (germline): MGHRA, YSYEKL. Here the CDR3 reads CASSQAMTYTGELFF. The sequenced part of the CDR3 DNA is TGCGCCAGCAGCCAAGCGATGACATATACCGGGGAG.

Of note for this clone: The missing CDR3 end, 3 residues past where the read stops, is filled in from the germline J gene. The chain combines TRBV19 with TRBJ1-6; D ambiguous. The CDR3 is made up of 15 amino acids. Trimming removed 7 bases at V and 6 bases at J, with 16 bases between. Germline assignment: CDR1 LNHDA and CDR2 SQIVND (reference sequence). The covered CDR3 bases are TGTGCCAGTAAGGGCCAGTGGCGGGCTAATTCACCC. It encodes CASKGQWRANSP. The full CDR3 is CASKGQWRANSPLHF.

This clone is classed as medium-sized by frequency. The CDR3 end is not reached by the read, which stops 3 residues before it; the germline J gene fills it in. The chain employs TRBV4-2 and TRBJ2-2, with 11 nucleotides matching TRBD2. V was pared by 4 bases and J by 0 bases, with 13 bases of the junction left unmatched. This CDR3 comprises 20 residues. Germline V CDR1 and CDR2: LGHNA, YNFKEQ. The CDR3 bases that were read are TGTGCCAGCAGCCCGGGACTAGCGGACTCAACCTACTCGAACACCGGGGAG. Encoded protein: CASSPGLADSTYSNTGE. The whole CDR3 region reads CASSPGLADSTYSNTGELFF.

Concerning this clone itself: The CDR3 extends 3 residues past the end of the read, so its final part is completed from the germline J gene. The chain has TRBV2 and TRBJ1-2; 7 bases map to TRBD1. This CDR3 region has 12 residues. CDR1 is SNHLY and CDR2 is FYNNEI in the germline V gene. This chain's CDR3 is CASRDRTEGYTF. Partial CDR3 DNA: TGTGCCAGCAGGGACAGGACGGAGGGC.

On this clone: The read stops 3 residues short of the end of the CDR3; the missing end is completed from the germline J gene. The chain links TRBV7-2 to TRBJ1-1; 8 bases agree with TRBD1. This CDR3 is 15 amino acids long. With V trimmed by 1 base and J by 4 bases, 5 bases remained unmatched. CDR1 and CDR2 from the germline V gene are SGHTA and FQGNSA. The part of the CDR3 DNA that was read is TGTGCCAGCAGCTTAGGGGCAGGGGGCTTCACTGAA. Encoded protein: CASSLGAGGFTE. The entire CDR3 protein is CASSLGAGGFTEAFF.

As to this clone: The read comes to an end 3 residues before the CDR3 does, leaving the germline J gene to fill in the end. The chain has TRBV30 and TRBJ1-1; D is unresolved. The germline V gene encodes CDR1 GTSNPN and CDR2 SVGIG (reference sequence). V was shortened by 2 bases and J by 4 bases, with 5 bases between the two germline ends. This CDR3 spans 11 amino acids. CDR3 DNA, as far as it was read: TGTGCCTGGAGTCTTAGCACTGAA. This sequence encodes CAWSLSTE. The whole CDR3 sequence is CAWSLSTEAFF. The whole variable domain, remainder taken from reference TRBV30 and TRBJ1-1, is SQTIHQWPATLVQPVGSPLSLECTVEGTSNPNLYWYRQAAGRGLQLLFYSVGIGQISSEVPQNLSASRPQDRQFILSSKKLLLSDSGFYLCAWSLSTEAFFGQGTRLTVV.

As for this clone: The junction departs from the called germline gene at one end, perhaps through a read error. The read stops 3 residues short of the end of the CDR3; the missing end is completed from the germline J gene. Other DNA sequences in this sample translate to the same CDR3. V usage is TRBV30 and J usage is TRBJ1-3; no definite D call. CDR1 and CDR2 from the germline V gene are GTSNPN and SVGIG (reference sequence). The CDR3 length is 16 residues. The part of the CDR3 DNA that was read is TGTGCCTGGAGTGTACCTCCCGAACAGTCTGGAAACACT. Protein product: CAWSVPPEQSGNT. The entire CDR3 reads CAWSVPPEQSGNTIYF.